This T cell receptor (beta chain) emerged from a study of shared clonotypes between healthy human individuals. Whole-study findings and limits: Compared with memory subsets, naive subsets generally had larger estimated richness. Rarefaction showed that sequencing of sorted subsets was incomplete (despite large depth).

Naive CD8 isolation took CD45RO-negative cells positively selected for CCR7 and excluded terminally differentiated effector memory CD45RA+ cells. Running of the assay took place at deep level. Clones were sequenced by immunoSEQ multiplex PCR, and TCRdb holds only the in-frame ones, with some missing. This sample carries about 2.1 million clones, approximately 92% of them seen once, and the ten largest clones take more than 1.5%. Per the germline V gene, CDR1 is SNHLY and CDR2 is FYNNEI. The V end was cut by 10 bases, the J end by 0 bases, with 17 bases between. The CDR3 covers 15 residues. Points on this clone: What it binds is unknown.

This sequence joins TRBV2 and TRBJ2-3; D gene ambiguous. Specimen: naive CD8+ T cells from PBMCs. The TCR was taken from a man aged 18 to 35 in good health. Some clones in this sample may be carry-over from other donors' samples. The CDR3 loop is CATLYLPTSTDTQYF. In DNA, the CDR3 is TGTGCCACACTCTACCTCCCTACTAGCACAGATACGCAGTATTTT.